Shown below are 3 T cell receptor beta chains from a single sample sequenced in a study of post-analysis software for immune sequencing data. Study-level results: In patients, 4 to 6 TRBV segments were more frequent than in controls, with TRBV5-6, TRBV5-1 and TRBV20-1 among them.

TCR beta cDNA libraries had unique molecular identifiers. A single record per CDR3 protein comes from TCRdb applying MiXCR to the PCR reads. This sample has around 180,000 distinct CDR3 sequences, with about 29% found just once. The antigens these receptors bind are not known. The sequencing sample was made of blood. These receptors were taken from a girl between 5 and 17 years old with multiple sclerosis.

Comments on this clonotype: A much larger clone lies one base from this, so it may be a read error. This chain uses TRBV12-3 or TRBV12-4 with TRBJ2-3; unclear D gene. The CDR3 consists of 14 residues. V shed 4 bases and J shed 2 bases, with 10 bases lying between them. CDR3 nucleotide sequence: TGTGCCAGCAGTTCCGATTTAAACACAGATACGCAGTATTTT. This translates into CASSSDLNTDTQYF.

This clonotype was picked up a small number of times. The genes are TRBV6-2 or TRBV6-3 and TRBJ2-5; D call uncertain. Trimming pared 6 bases from V and 7 bases from J, leaving 6 bases between. Germline V gives CDR1 MNHEY, CDR2 SVGEGT. The length of the CDR3 is 10 residues. CDR3 coding DNA: TGTGCCAGCAGGGGTAGGACCCAGTACTTC. Amino acids: CASRGRTQYF.

The CDR3 reads CASTNLAGGGNEQFF. The CDR3 region has the DNA TGCGCCAGCACCAACCTGGCGGGAGGGGGTAATGAGCAGTTCTTC. The rearrangement uses TRBV5-1 and TRBJ2-1; 9 bases align to TRBD2. The CDR3 totals 15 residues. J lost 7 bases, V lost 6 bases, and 11 bases had no gene match. Looked up from germline, CDR1 is SGHRS and CDR2 is YFSETQ.